This TCR beta chain was recovered during a study of blood T cells in healthy people across ages. Each donor's blood draw was roughly 9.5 milliliters of peripheral blood. V was pared by 6 bases and J by 11 bases, with 14 bases of the junction left unmatched. The CDR3 length is 14 residues. Germline CDR1 is SNHLY and CDR2 is FYNNEI. Study-wide results and caveats: Older age coincided with a roughly linear decline in TCR beta diversity per million T cells.

In the case of this clonotype: As yet, its antigen is unknown.

A second PCR, run for roughly 7 to 12 cycles, used a sample-barcoded 5' primer plus a J-beta primer mix. TCRdb passed the 5' RACE reads through MiXCR, listing each CDR3 protein once. The sample includes 1.5 million to 1.9 million distinct CDR3 sequences, 35% to 45% of them seen just once. The sequence was obtained from a woman aged 18 to 35 in good health. Material for sequencing was blood. The J gene is TRBJ2-5, the V gene TRBV2; TRBD1 aligns across 8 bases. CDR3 amino acids: CASSRDRRNNEQYF. The CDR3 coding sequence is TGTGCCAGCAGCCGGGACAGGCGAAACAATGAGCAGTACTTC. Looking up the rest from reference TRBV2 and TRBJ2-5 gives the full variable domain: EPEVTQTPSHQVTQMGQEVILRCVPISNHLYFYWYRQILGQKVEFLVSFYNNEISEKSEIFDDQFSVERPDGSNFTLKIRSTKLEDSAMYFCASSRDRRNNEQYFGPGTRLLVL.